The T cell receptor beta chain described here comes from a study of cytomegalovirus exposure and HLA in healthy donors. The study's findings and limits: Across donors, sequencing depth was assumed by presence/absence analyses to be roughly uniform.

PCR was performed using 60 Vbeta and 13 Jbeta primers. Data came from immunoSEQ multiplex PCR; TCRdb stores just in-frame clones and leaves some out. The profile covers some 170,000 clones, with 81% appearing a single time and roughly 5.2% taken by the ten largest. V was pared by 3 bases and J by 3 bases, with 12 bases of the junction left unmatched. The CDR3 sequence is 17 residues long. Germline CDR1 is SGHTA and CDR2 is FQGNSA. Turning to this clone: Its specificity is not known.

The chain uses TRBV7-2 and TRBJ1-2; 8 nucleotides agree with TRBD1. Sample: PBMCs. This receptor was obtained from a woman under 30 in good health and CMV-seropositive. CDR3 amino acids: CASSFVIGTGSYYGYTF. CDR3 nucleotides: TGTGCCAGCAGCTTTGTTATCGGGACAGGATCGTACTATGGCTACACCTTC.